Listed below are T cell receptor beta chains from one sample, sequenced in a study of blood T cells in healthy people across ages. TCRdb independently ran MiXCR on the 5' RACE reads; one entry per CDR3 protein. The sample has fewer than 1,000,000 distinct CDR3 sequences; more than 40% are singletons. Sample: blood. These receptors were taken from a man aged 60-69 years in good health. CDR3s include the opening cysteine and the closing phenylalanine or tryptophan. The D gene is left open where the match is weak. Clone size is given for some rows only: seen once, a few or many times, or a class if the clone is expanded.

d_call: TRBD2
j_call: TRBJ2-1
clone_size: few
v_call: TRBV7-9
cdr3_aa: CASSPAGVGNEQFF
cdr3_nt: TGTGCCAGCAGCCCGGCGGGGGTTGGCAATGAGCAGTTCTTC

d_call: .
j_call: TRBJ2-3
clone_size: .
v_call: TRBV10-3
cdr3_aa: CAIRSGEQAGADTQYF
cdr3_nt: TGTGCCATCAGAAGTGGGGAGCAGGCCGGGGCAGATACGCAGTATTTT

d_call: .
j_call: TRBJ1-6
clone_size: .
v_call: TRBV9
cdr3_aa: CASSAGSSYNSPLHF
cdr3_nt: TGTGCCAGCAGCGCCGGGAGCTCCTATAATTCACCCCTCCACTTT

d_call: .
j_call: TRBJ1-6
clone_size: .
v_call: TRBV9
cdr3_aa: CASSVDTGNSPLHF
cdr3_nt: TGTGCCAGCAGCGTAGATACGGGGAACTCACCCCTCCACTTT

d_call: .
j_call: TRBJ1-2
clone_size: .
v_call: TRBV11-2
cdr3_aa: CASSLGHLKSYGYTF
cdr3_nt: TGTGCCAGCAGCTTAGGACACCTGAAGAGCTATGGCTACACCTTC

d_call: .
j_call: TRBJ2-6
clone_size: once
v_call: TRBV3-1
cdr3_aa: CASSQDSVYMTGANVLTF
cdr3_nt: TGTGCCAGCAGCCAAGATTCGGTATACATGACTGGGGCCAACGTCCTGACTTTC

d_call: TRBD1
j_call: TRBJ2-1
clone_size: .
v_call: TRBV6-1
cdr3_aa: CATQQGNEQFF
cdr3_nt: TGTGCCACCCAACAGGGGAATGAGCAGTTCTTC

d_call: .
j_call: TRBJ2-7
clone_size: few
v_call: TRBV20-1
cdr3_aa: CSAFYGKEQYF
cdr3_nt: TGCAGTGCTTTTTATGGGAAGGAGCAGTACTTC

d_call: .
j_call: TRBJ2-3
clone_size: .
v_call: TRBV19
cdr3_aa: CASSSTLSWGAEGNTQYF
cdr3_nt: TGTGCCAGTAGCTCTACCCTCTCTTGGGGGGCTGAGGGAAATACGCAGTATTTT

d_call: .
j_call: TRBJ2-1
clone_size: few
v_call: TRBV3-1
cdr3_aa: CASSQEQPNNEQFF
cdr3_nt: TGTGCCAGCAGCCAAGAACAGCCGAACAATGAGCAGTTCTTC

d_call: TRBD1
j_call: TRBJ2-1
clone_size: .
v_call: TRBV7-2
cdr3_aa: CASSSRTGWNYEQFF
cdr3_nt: TGTGCCAGCAGCTCCCGGACAGGTTGGAACTACGAGCAGTTCTTC

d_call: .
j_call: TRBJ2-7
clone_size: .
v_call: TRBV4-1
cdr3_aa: CTGSRESLGYEQYF
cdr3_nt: TGCACCGGCAGCCGAGAATCCCTCGGATACGAGCAGTACTTC

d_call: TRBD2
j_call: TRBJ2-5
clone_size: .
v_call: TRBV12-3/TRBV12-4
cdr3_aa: CASSGGGYQETQYF
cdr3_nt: TGTGCCAGCAGTGGGGGGGGGTACCAAGAGACCCAGTACTTC

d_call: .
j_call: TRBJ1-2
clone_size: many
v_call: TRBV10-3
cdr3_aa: CAISEEVPGYGYTF
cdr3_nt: TGTGCCATCAGTGAGGAGGTGCCGGGCTATGGCTACACCTTC

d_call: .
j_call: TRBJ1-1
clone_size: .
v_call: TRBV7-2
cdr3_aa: CASSLGDTKGPVATEAFF
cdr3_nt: TGTGCCAGCAGCTTGGGGGACACCAAGGGCCCCGTTGCCACTGAAGCTTTCTTT

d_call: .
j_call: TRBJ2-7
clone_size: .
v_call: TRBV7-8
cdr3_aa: CASSFMVGNVYEQYF
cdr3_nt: TGTGCCAGCAGCTTTATGGTGGGGAACGTCTACGAGCAGTACTTC

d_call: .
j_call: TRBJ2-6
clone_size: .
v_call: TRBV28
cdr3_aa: CASMRVSGANVLTF
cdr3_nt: TGTGCCAGCATGCGGGTCTCTGGGGCCAACGTCCTGACTTTC

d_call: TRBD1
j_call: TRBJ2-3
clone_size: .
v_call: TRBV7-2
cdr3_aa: CASSLGGGTLGTDTQYF
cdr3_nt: TGTGCCAGCAGCTTAGGAGGGGGCACTCTCGGCACAGATACGCAGTATTTT

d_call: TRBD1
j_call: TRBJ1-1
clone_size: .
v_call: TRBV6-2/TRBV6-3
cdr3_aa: CASSFDVQNRGHTEAFF
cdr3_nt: TGTGCCAGCAGTTTCGACGTACAAAACAGGGGGCACACTGAAGCTTTCTTT

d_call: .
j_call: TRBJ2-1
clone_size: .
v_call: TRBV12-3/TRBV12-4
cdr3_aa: CASSLTENNEQFF
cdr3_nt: TGTGCCAGCAGTTTAACCGAAAACAATGAGCAGTTCTTC

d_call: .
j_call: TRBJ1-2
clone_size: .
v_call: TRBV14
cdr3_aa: CASSRDGLYYGYTF
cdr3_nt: TGTGCCAGCAGCAGGGACGGACTATACTATGGCTACACCTTC

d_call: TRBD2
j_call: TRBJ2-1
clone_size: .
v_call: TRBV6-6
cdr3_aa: CASSSRRGGNYNEQFF
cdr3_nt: TGTGCCAGCAGTTCCCGGCGCGGGGGGAACTACAATGAGCAGTTCTTC

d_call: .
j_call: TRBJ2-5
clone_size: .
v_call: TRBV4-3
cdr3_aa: CASSSRQGLGGNEQYF
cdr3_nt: TGCGCCAGCAGCTCCCGACAGGGTCTGGGGGGCAATGAGCAGTACTTC

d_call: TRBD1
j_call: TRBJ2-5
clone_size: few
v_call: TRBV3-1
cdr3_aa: CASSQDRTGEALQYF
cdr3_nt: TGTGCCAGCAGCCAAGATAGGACAGGGGAGGCCCTTCAGTACTTC

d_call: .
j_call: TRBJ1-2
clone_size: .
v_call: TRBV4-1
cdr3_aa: CAGSQAQGNYGYTF
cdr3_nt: TGCGCCGGCAGCCAAGCCCAGGGGAACTATGGCTACACCTTC

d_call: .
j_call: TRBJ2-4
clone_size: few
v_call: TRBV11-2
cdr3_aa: CASSLDPRGAKNIQYF
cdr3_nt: TGTGCCAGCAGCTTAGACCCTCGGGGTGCCAAAAACATTCAGTACTTC

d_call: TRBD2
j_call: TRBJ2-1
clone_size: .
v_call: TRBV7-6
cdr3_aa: CASSRTRDDKQFF
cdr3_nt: TGTGCCAGCAGCCGGACTAGAGATGATAAGCAGTTCTTC

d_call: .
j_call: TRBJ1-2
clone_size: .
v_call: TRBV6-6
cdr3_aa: CASSPRQSGGYTF
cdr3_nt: TGTGCCAGCAGCCCCAGACAATCGGGAGGCTACACCTTC

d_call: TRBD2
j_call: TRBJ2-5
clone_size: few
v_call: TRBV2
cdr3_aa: CASSEWASGGAKETQYF
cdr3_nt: TGTGCCAGCAGTGAATGGGCTAGCGGGGGGGCCAAAGAGACCCAGTACTTC

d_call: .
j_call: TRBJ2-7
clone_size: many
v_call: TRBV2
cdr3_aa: CASSRGSSYEQYF
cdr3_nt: TGCGCCAGCAGCCGGGGGTCCTCCTACGAGCAGTACTTC

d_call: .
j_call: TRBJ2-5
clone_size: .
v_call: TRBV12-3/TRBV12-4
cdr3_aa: CASSLGAAGRKGTQYF
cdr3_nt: TGTGCCAGCAGTTTAGGTGCGGCAGGCAGAAAAGGGACCCAGTACTTC

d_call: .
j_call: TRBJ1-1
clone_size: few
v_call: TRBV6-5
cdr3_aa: CASSPGRGKWAEAFF
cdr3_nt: TGTGCCAGCAGCCCCGGCAGAGGAAAATGGGCTGAAGCTTTCTTT

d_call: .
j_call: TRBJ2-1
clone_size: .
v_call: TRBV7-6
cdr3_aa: CASSLEGDNNEQFF
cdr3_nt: TGTGCCAGCAGCTTAGAGGGGGATAACAATGAGCAGTTCTTC

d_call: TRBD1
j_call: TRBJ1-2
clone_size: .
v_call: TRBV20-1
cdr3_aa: CSASHPDRGSRDGYTF
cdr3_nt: TGCAGTGCTAGCCACCCCGACAGGGGATCACGGGATGGCTACACCTTC

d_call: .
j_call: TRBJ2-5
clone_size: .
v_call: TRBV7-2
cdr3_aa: CASSLASSPPETQYF
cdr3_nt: TGTGCCAGCAGCTTAGCGTCCAGCCCCCCGGAGACCCAGTACTTC

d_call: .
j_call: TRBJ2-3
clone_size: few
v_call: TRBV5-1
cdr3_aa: CASSPSSAPTDTQYF
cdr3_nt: TGCGCCAGCAGCCCCTCTAGCGCGCCCACAGATACGCAGTATTTT

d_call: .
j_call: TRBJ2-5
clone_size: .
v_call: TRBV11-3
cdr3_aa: CASSSHPRGARETQYF
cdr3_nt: TGTGCCAGCAGCTCGCACCCCAGGGGCGCACGAGAGACCCAGTACTTC

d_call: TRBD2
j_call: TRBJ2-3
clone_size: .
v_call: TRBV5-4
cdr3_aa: CASSLEASGSTDTQYF
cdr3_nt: TGTGCCAGCAGCTTGGAGGCTAGCGGTAGCACAGATACGCAGTATTTT

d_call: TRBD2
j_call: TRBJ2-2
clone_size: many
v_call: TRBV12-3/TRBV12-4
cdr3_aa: CASSSWGLAGGLDTGELFF
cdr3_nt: TGTGCCAGCAGTTCATGGGGACTAGCGGGGGGGCTAGACACCGGGGAGCTGTTTTTT

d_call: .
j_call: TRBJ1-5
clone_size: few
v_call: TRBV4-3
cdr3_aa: CASSQEGGSQPQHF
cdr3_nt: TGCGCCAGCAGCCAAGAAGGGGGGTCTCAGCCCCAGCATTTT

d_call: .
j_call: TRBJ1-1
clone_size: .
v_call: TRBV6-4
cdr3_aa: CASSDGGMDTEAFF
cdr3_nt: TGTGCCAGCAGTGACGGGGGGATGGACACTGAAGCTTTCTTT

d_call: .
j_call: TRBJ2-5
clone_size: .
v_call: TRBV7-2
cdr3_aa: CASSLEGHRAETQYF
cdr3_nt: TGTGCCAGCAGCTTAGAGGGGCACAGGGCAGAGACCCAGTACTTC

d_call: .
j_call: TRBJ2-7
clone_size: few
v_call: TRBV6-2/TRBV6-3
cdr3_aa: CASSYGRGSSYEQYF
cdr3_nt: TGTGCCAGCAGTTACGGGCGGGGAAGCTCCTACGAGCAGTACTTC

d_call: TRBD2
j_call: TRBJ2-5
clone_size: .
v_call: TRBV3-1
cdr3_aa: CASRAGGPTETQYF
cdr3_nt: TGTGCCAGTCGAGCGGGGGGCCCCACGGAGACCCAGTACTTC

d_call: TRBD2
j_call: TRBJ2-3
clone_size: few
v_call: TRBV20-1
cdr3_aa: CSATRPTSGGTDTQYF
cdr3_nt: TGCAGTGCTACGCGCCCGACAAGCGGGGGCACAGATACGCAGTATTTT

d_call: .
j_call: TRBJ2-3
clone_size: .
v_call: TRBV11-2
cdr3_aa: CASSLDQIDTQYF
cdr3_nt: TGTGCCAGCAGCTTAGACCAGATAGATACGCAGTATTTT

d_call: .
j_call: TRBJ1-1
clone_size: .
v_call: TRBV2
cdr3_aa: CASSPRVAGEAFF
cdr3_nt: TGTGCCAGCAGCCCTAGGGTGGCAGGGGAAGCTTTCTTT

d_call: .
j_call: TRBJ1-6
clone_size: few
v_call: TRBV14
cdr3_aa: CASSQAISSPLHF
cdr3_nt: TGTGCCAGCAGCCAAGCAATATCGAGCCCCCTCCACTTT

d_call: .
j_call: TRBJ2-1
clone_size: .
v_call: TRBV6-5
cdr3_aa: CASSYFGEQFF
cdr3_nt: TGTGCCAGCAGTTACTTTGGTGAGCAGTTCTTC

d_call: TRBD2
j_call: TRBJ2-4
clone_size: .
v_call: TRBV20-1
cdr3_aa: CSARSSPGLAGWEQYF
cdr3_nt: TGCAGTGCTAGATCCTCTCCGGGCCTAGCGGGCTGGGAGCAGTACTTC

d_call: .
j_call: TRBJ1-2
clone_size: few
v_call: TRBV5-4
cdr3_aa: CASSLAAVNYGYTF
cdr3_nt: TGTGCCAGCAGCTTGGCGGCAGTCAACTATGGCTACACCTTC

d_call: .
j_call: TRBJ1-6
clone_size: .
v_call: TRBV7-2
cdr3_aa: CASGLEAPANNSLLHF
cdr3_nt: TGTGCCAGCGGCTTAGAGGCGCCAGCCAATAATTCACTCCTCCACTTT

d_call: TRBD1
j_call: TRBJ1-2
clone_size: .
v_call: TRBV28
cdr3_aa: CASSAPGTGGYGYTF
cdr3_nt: TGTGCCAGCAGTGCACCCGGGACAGGGGGCTATGGCTACACCTTC